This TCR beta chain was captured by sequencing in a study of human T cells and chemical hapten exposure. On the study more broadly: From small differences in pooled library volume came most of the variation in per-sample TCR yields. Overall study findings and caveats: Those TCRs sitting above 1 in 1000 frequency stayed the same with DPC sensitization.

This clonotype was found a few times. What it binds is unknown. MiXCR, applied by TCRdb to the RACE reads, yields one record per CDR3 protein. The table shows some 81,000 distinct CDR3 sequences, with about 8.6% occurring only once. Regarding time point: healthy volunteer bleed at 6 weeks. Unfractionated whole blood was the source of the extracted total RNA. CDR1 is MNHEY, CDR2 SMNVEV, per germline (reference sequence). Trimming pared 1 base from V and 6 bases from J, leaving 7 bases between. The CDR3 totals 13 residues. V and J are TRBV27 and TRBJ1-5; D call uncertain. Sequencing input: whole blood. This clonotype was sampled from a female donor in good health. Some clones in this sample may be carry-over from other donors' samples. This CDR3 is CASSLWSSQPQHF. In DNA, the CDR3 is TGTGCCAGCAGTTTATGGTCGAGTCAGCCCCAGCATTTT.